This passage covers 21 T cell receptor beta chains from one sample sequenced in a study of T cells in tuberculosis. This table comes from immunoSEQ multiplex PCR, and its TCRdb copy is limited to in-frame clones, with some not included. The repertoire holds tens of thousands of clones, with around 95% as singletons. What was sequenced was PBMCs. These receptors all stem from a donor aged 10-35 years with latent tuberculosis or without tuberculosis infection.

The chain combines TRBV7-9 with TRBJ1-3; 7 bases map to TRBD1. V shed 4 bases and J 0 bases; nucleotides not matched to a gene: 15. CDR1 is SEHNR and CDR2 is FQNEAQ in the germline V gene (reference sequence). The length of the CDR3 is 19 residues. The CDR3 reads CASSSGRSGTASSGNTIYF. CDR3 bases: TGTGCCAGCAGCTCAGGCCGTTCGGGGACAGCCAGCTCTGGAAACACCATATATTTT.

CDR3 nucleotides: TGTGCCAGCGGCAGCAGGCGGGAGACCTACGAGCAGTACTTC. It translates to CASGSRRETYEQYF. The gene calls are TRBV5-4 and TRBJ2-7; 7 bases agree with TRBD2. The germline V gene has CDR1 SGHNT and CDR2 YYREEE (reference sequence). The CDR3 spans 14 residues. J gave up 2 bases and V 7 bases, and 9 bases lay outside the gene matches.

This clone was counted a single time. The chain's CDR3 is CASSDSAAYEQYF. CDR3 in DNA: TGTGCCAGCAGCGACTCCGCTGCCTACGAGCAGTACTTC. This chain joins TRBV19 and TRBJ2-7; D is ambiguous. The germline CDR1 and CDR2 sequences are LNHDA and SQIVND (reference sequence). Trimming took 9 bases from V and 2 from J, leaving 14 bases between them. The CDR3 is 13 amino acids.

The CDR3 region is CASSIDGLVDTQYF. The CDR3 DNA follows: TGTGCCAGTAGTATAGATGGACTAGTAGATACGCAGTATTTT. The V and J genes are TRBV19 and TRBJ2-3; 7 nucleotides align to TRBD2. Germline V CDR1 and CDR2: LNHDA, SQIVND (reference sequence). The length of the CDR3 is 14 residues. V was clipped by 0 bases and J by 5 bases; unmatched bases: 2.

This clone was found once. This rearrangement joins TRBV2 to TRBJ2-7; a possible D gene is TRBD2 (5 bases). This CDR3 comprises 15 residues. Trimming left V 0 bases short and J 2 bases short, with 11 bases between. Per the germline V gene, CDR1 is SNHLY and CDR2 is FYNNEI. The CDR3 bases are TGTGCCAGCAGTGAAGCGCTTGGAGGTCCCTACGAGCAGTACTTC. This gives the protein CASSEALGGPYEQYF.

This clone was recorded only once. The chain links TRBV19 to TRBJ2-5; 9 nucleotides agree with TRBD2. The V gene's germline CDR1 is LNHDA and CDR2 SQIVND (reference sequence). V lost 4 bases, J lost 4 bases, and 10 bases stayed unmatched. The CDR3 is 16 residues long. In DNA, the CDR3 is TGTGCCAGTAGTAAAAGAGGTCTAGCGGGGATAGAGACCCAGTACTTC. Protein sequence: CASSKRGLAGIETQYF.

CDR3 DNA sequence: TGTGCCAGCAGTGAAAACGTACGGCAGCCCCAGCATTTT. This encodes CASSENVRQPQHF. The genes are TRBV6-1 and TRBJ1-5; D remains ambiguous. Germline CDR1 MNHNS, CDR2 SASEGT. Trimming took off 2 bases at V and 7 bases at J, with 9 bases between the two ends. CDR3 length: 13 residues.

CDR3 DNA sequence: TGTGCCAGCTCCCTCACAGGGAGCACAGATACGCAGTATTTT. Protein: CASSLTGSTDTQYF. V is TRBV5-4 and J is TRBJ2-3; possibly TRBD1 for D (6 bases). The germline CDR1 and CDR2 sequences are SGHNT and YYREEE (reference sequence). V lost 7 bases and J 0 bases, leaving 12 bases between the germline ends. CDR3 length: 14 residues.

The V gene is TRBV25-1, the J gene TRBJ2-7, with 7 bases identical to TRBD1. CDR1 is MGHDK, CDR2 SYGVNS, per germline. Trimming removed 9 bases from V and 4 bases from J; junction bases left unmatched: 9. This CDR3 has 13 amino acids. CDR3 protein: CASSPGQHYEQYV. The DNA for the CDR3 is TGTGCCAGTTCTCCGGGACAGCATTACGAGCAGTACGTC.

CDR3 in amino acids: CASSATGTSYNSPLHF. The CDR3 nucleotides read TGTGCCAGCAGCGCGACAGGCACCTCCTATAATTCACCCCTCCACTTT. The chain carries TRBV7-2 and TRBJ1-6; TRBD1 is a possible D gene (6 bases). The CDR3 runs to 16 residues. The germline V gene encodes CDR1 SGHTA and CDR2 FQGNSA. Trimming removed 5 bases at V and 0 bases at J, with 11 bases between. The variable domain in full, with the rest retrieved from reference TRBV7-2 and TRBJ1-6, is GAGVSQSPSNKVTEKGKDVELRCDPISGHTALYWYRQSLGQGLEFLIYFQGNSAPDKSGLPSDRFSAERTGGSVSTLTIQRTQQEDSAVYLCASSATGTSYNSPLHFGNGTRLTVT.

This chain joins TRBV5-1 and TRBJ2-5; TRBD1 might be the D (5 bases). V gave up 4 bases and J gave up 4 bases, with 11 bases separating them. This CDR3 has 13 residues. CDR1 is SGHRS, CDR2 YFSETQ, per germline. The CDR3 reads CASSPQGGETQYF. CDR3 bases: TGCGCCAGCAGCCCTCAGGGCGGAGAGACCCAGTACTTC. The whole variable domain, remainder taken from reference TRBV5-1 and TRBJ2-5, is KAGVTQTPRYLIKTRGQQVTLSCSPISGHRSVSWYQQTPGQGLQFLFEYFSETQRNKGNFPGRFSGRQFSNSRSEMNVSTLELGDSALYLCASSPQGGETQYFGPGTRLLVL.

The rearrangement uses TRBV9 and TRBJ2-3; D uncertain. Trimming left V 2 bases short and J 2 bases short, with 6 bases between. Germline CDR1 SGDLS, CDR2 YYNGEE. This CDR3 has 13 residues. The CDR3 reads CASSVLSTDTQYF. The CDR3 nucleotides are TGTGCCAGCAGCGTCCTTTCCACAGATACGCAGTATTTT.

J is TRBJ1-1 and V is TRBV5-1; TRBD1 matches 7 bases. Germline V gene sequence: CDR1 SGHRS, CDR2 YFSETQ. V gave up 4 bases and J gave up 1 base; unmatched junction bases: 4. The CDR3 is made up of 14 amino acids. The CDR3, as DNA: TGCGCCAGCAGCCAACAGGGGCAGAACACTGAAGCTTTCTTT. Translating gives CASSQQGQNTEAFF.

This clone was detected a few times. The chain has TRBV28 and TRBJ2-7; 7 bases line up with TRBD1. The CDR3 length is 15 residues. Germline V gene data show CDR1 as MDHEN and CDR2 as SYDVKM. J gave up 2 bases and V 6 bases, and 10 bases lay outside the gene matches. The CDR3 bases are TGTGCCAGCAGCCTCCCCCGGGACAGCACCTACGAGCAGTACTTC. This codes for CASSLPRDSTYEQYF.

CDR3 bases: TGTGCCAGCAGCCTACGTAGCGGGGTGGAGACCCAGTACTTC. Its translation is CASSLRSGVETQYF. This sequence joins TRBV9 and TRBJ2-5, with 8 nucleotides matching TRBD2. The V gene's germline CDR1 is SGDLS and CDR2 YYNGEE. CDR3 length equals 14 residues. With 4 bases clipped from V and 5 bases from J, the junction kept 7 bases outside the gene matches.

V gene TRBV7-8 combines with J gene TRBJ2-7, with TRBD1 matching 8 bases. V lost 5 bases and J lost 7; bases outside the gene matches: 7. This CDR3 comprises 13 residues. Looked up from germline, CDR1 is SGHVS and CDR2 is FQNEAQ. CDR3 in DNA: TGTGCCAGCAGCCAAGGGACAGGCCGAGAGCAGTACTTC. Its translation: CASSQGTGREQYF.

V and J are TRBV19 and TRBJ1-5; TRBD1 is a possible D gene (5 bases). Per the germline V gene, CDR1 is LNHDA and CDR2 is SQIVND (reference sequence). This CDR3 spans 15 amino acids. V was pared by 3 bases and J by 9 bases, with 18 bases between. CDR3 in amino acids: CASSINIGASWPQHF. The CDR3 nucleotides read TGTGCCAGTAGTATCAATATAGGGGCATCATGGCCCCAGCATTTT.

The gene calls are TRBV30 and TRBJ2-3; D is possibly TRBD1 (8 bases). Germline V CDR1 and CDR2: GTSNPN, SVGIG (reference sequence). The CDR3 sequence is 16 residues long. V was clipped by 0 bases and J by 3 bases, with 16 bases between them. CDR3 protein: CAWSVQGGGLTDTQYF. The CDR3, as DNA: TGTGCCTGGAGTGTACAGGGGGGGGGATTAACAGATACGCAGTATTTT.

In the case of this clone: Distinct nucleotide sequences in the sample also encode this CDR3. The CDR3: CASSPSGGAYNEQFF. For the CDR3, the DNA is TGCGCCAGCAGCCCGAGCGGGGGGGCGTACAATGAGCAGTTCTTC. This chain joins TRBV4-1 and TRBJ2-1, with 10 nucleotides matching TRBD2. The CDR3 totals 15 residues. After removal of 4 bases from V and 4 bases from J, the junction contained 4 bases not matched to a gene. The germline gives CDR1 MGHRA, CDR2 YSYEKL.

This clone was observed once. The chain is built from TRBV6-5 and TRBJ2-2; 7 bases are shared with TRBD1. The germline CDR1 and CDR2 sequences are MNHEY and SVGAGI. J was trimmed by 8 bases and V by 6 bases; bases with no gene match: 6. The CDR3 covers 13 residues. The DNA for the CDR3 is TGTGCCAGCAGGGGACAGTTTGATGGGGAGCTGTTTTTT. Encoded protein: CASRGQFDGELFF.

The chain couples TRBV15 to TRBJ1-1, with 7 bases aligning to TRBD1. The V segment lost 3 bases and the J segment 3 bases; nucleotides outside the gene matches: 10. Germline V lookup: CDR1 LNHNV, CDR2 YYDKDF (reference sequence). This CDR3 contains 16 residues. CDR3 sequence: CATSRGTGAGDTEAFF. CDR3 in DNA: TGTGCCACCAGCAGGGGAACAGGGGCTGGGGACACTGAAGCTTTCTTT.